The rows below give T cell receptor beta chains drawn from one sample of a study of T cells after yellow fever vaccination. MiXCR, applied by TCRdb to the 5' RACE reads, yields one record per CDR3 protein. The sample holds about 320,000 distinct CDR3 sequences; under 15% are singletons and the top ten take about 3%. The sample here was CD4+ T cells sorted from PBMCs, taken 15 days after the yellow fever booster vaccination. The source of these receptors is a man aged 18 to 35 who received the YFV17D yellow fever vaccine. Each CDR3 is given with its conserved first and last residue. The D gene is left open where the match is weak. A clone size is listed for some rows: how often the clone was seen (once, few, many), or a class if it is expanded.

j_call d_call v_call clone_size cdr3_aa cdr3_nt
TRBJ2-1 TRBD2 TRBV2 few CASRLAGAYNEQFF TGTGCCAGCCGACTAGCGGGGGCCTACAATGAGCAGTTCTTC
TRBJ2-1 TRBD2 TRBV6-2/TRBV6-3 many CASGTLAGGYNEQFF TGTGCCAGCGGTACCCTAGCGGGGGGTTACAATGAGCAGTTCTTC
TRBJ2-3 TRBD2 TRBV10-3 few CAIRPGLAGGITDTQYF TGTGCCATCAGGCCGGGACTAGCGGGGGGGATCACAGATACGCAGTATTTT
TRBJ1-1 . TRBV6-5 many CASTREGGDEAFF TGTGCCAGCACCCGGGAGGGGGGGGATGAAGCTTTCTTT
TRBJ1-2 . TRBV20-1 . CSARDNRGMGGYTF TGCAGTGCTAGAGATAACCGGGGTATGGGGGGCTACACCTTC
TRBJ2-3 . TRBV10-3 . CAISETGMGTDTQYF TGTGCCATCAGTGAGACAGGTATGGGCACAGATACGCAGTATTTT
TRBJ2-3 . TRBV18 . CASSPRAGRTDTQYF TGTGCCAGCTCACCCCGTGCAGGACGCACAGATACGCAGTATTTT
TRBJ1-4 TRBD1 TRBV24-1 . CATSACRDRGRNEKLFF TGTGCCACCAGTGCCTGCCGGGACAGGGGGCGCAATGAAAAACTGTTTTTT
TRBJ2-3 TRBD2 TRBV7-2 . CASSFLSLAGDPRTDTQYF TGTGCCAGCAGCTTCTTGAGTCTAGCGGGGGATCCTAGGACAGATACGCAGTATTTT
TRBJ2-5 TRBD2 TRBV9 . CASSVGLAGAQETQYF TGTGCCAGCAGCGTTGGCCTAGCGGGGGCACAAGAGACCCAGTACTTC
TRBJ1-5 . TRBV4-1 few CASSQLPTVSNQPQHF TGCGCCAGCAGCCAGCTGCCGACAGTTAGCAATCAGCCCCAGCATTTT
TRBJ2-5 . TRBV9 . CASSYLADQETQYF TGTGCCAGCTCATACCTAGCAGACCAAGAGACCCAGTACTTC
TRBJ2-3 . TRBV4-3 many CASSQGPGTDTQYF TGCGCCAGCAGCCAAGGGCCAGGGACAGATACGCAGTATTTT
TRBJ1-2 . TRBV6-6 few CASRGTQGLFGYTF TGTGCCAGCAGAGGAACACAGGGACTCTTTGGCTACACCTTC
TRBJ1-6 TRBD1 TRBV11-1 few CASSRGTGGSYNSPLHF TGTGCCAGCAGCCGCGGGACAGGGGGCTCCTATAATTCACCCCTCCACTTT
TRBJ2-3 TRBD2 TRBV7-2 . CASAPGGTDTQYF TGTGCCAGCGCCCCGGGGGGAACAGATACGCAGTATTTT
TRBJ2-1 TRBD2 TRBV9 . CASSVGGTTTYNEQFF TGTGCCAGCAGCGTGGGGGGGACCACCACCTACAATGAGCAGTTCTTC
TRBJ2-1 . TRBV5-1 few CASSLETGLPRKFF TGCGCCAGCAGTCTCGAGACAGGTCTCCCGAGAAAGTTCTTC
TRBJ2-2 TRBD2 TRBV12-3/TRBV12-4 many CASRLAGTSLTGELFF TGTGCCAGCCGACTAGCGGGGACATCCCTCACCGGGGAGCTGTTTTTT
TRBJ1-2 . TRBV6-5 . CASSPRAAYGYTF TGTGCCAGCAGCCCCAGGGCCGCCTATGGCTACACCTTC
TRBJ2-5 TRBD1 TRBV19 . CASSARQGRETQYF TGTGCCAGTAGTGCCCGACAGGGAAGAGAGACCCAGTACTTC
TRBJ2-2 TRBD1 TRBV4-3 few CASGTDPMTGELFF TGCGCCAGCGGGACAGACCCTATGACCGGGGAGCTGTTTTTT
TRBJ2-3 TRBD2 TRBV5-4 . CASRVGGYRTDTQYF TGTGCCAGCAGGGTCGGGGGGTACCGCACAGATACGCAGTATTTT
TRBJ2-3 . TRBV5-4 . CASSLRDNTQYF TGTGCCAGCAGCTTGAGAGATAATACGCAGTATTTT